The TCR beta chain under discussion was sequenced for a study of OX40 agonist ivuxolimab in advanced cancers. Repertoires were generated with immunoSEQ multiplex PCR, while TCRdb's copy carries only in-frame clones and drops some. The sample yields roughly 50,000 clones, about 89% seen once. As to this clone: Its antigen is unknown.

The V gene's germline CDR1 is SGHTA and CDR2 FQGTGA. Trimming took off 0 bases at V and 4 bases at J, with 26 bases between the two ends. The CDR3 consists of 20 residues. General study results and limits: At doses 0.1 to 3.0 mg/kg, CD4+ and CD8+ clones expanded.

The sequence was collected from an adult with an advanced solid tumor such as melanoma, head and neck, liver or kidney cancer. This specimen consisted of CD4+ or CD8+ T cells sorted from blood, obtained in a trial of the OX40 agonist ivuxolimab. The rearrangement uses TRBV7-3 and TRBJ2-3; possibly TRBD2 for D (5 bases). CDR3 in amino acids: CASSLTEALGSGPFADTQYF. The CDR3 nucleotides are TGTGCCAGCAGCTTAACGGAGGCCTTAGGGAGCGGACCTTTTGCAGATACGCAGTATTTT.